This T cell receptor (beta chain) was captured by sequencing in a study of cytomegalovirus exposure and HLA in healthy donors. Comment on this clone: Its target is not known.

Points from the study as a whole: Analysis was performed later, and it showed HLA-associated TCR beta chains to be more clonally expanded than equally common others. Rare TCR sequences dominated, though some public TCRs recurred in many donors. Later analysis identified 15,000 to 20,000 TCR beta sequences associated with HLA alleles, using a false discovery rate threshold of 0.05. The authors enumerated 180 or so TCR beta chains as linked to cytomegalovirus.

The PCR was carried out with 60 Vbeta primers and 13 Jbeta primers. Repertoires were generated with immunoSEQ multiplex PCR, while TCRdb's copy carries only in-frame clones and drops some. The sample shows about 140,000 clones, about three quarters of them seen only once. The receptor was derived from a woman younger than 45 in good health and CMV-seronegative. Specimen: PBMCs.

CDR3 DNA: TGTGCCAGCAGCCACACGGACAGGGAAAAACTGTTTTTT. Its protein product is CASSHTDREKLFF. J is TRBJ1-4 and V is TRBV7-9; TRBD1 aligns across 7 bases. The V gene's germline CDR1 is SEHNR and CDR2 FQNEAQ (reference sequence). The CDR3 covers 13 residues. The junction had 5 bases not matched to a gene; V was cut back by 5 bases and J by 8 bases.